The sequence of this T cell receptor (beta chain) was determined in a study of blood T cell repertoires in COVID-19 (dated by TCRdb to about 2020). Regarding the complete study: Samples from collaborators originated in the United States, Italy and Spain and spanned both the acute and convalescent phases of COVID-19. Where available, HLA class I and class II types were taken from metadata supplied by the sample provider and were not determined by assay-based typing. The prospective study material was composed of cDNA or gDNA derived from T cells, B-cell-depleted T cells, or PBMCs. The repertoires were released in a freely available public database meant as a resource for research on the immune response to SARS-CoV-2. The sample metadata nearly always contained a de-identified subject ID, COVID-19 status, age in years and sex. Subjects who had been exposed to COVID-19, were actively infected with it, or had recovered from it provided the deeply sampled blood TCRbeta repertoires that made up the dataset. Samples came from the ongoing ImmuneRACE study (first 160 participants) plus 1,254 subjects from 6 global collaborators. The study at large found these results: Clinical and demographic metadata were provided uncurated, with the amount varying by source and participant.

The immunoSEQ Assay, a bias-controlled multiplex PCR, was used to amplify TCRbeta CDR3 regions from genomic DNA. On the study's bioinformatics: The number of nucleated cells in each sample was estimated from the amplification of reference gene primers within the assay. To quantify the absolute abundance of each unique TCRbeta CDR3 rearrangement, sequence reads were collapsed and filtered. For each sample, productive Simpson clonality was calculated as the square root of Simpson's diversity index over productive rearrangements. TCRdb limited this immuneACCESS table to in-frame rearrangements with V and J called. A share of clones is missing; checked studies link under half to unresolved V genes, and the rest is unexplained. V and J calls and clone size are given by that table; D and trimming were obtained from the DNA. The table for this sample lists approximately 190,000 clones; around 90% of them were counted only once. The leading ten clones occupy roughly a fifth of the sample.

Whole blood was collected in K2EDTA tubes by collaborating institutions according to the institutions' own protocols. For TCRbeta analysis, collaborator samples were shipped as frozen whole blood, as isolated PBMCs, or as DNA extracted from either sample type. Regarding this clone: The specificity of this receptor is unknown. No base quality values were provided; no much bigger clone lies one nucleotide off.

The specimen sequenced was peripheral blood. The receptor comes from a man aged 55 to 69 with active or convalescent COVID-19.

The CDR3 reads as follows: CSVGSGVTYNEQFF. The nucleotide sequence reads as follows: TGCAGCGTTGGGAGCGGGGTAACCTACAATGAGCAGTTCTTC. This chain joins TRBV29-1 to TRBJ2-1; a stretch of 7 junction bases matches TRBD2. Trimming leaves V shorter by 4 bases and J shorter by 2 bases, with the junction holding 5 bases beyond the gene matches. For CDR1 and CDR2, the germline V gene lists SQVTM and ANQGSEA. The CDR3 measures 14 amino acids from cysteine to phenylalanine. The DNA shown is the 42-base CDR3, in frame from base 1.